The subject of this entry is one T cell receptor beta chain. These data come from a study of T cells in tumors after PD-1 blockade. The table came from immunoSEQ multiplex PCR; TCRdb's copy has only in-frame clones and leaves some out. Counted here are 50,000 or so clones, more than 70% occurring once; the ten biggest clones make up 16%. This CDR3 region has 12 residues. With 1 base clipped from V and 8 bases from J, the junction kept 2 bases outside the gene matches. Germline values: CDR1 SQVTM, CDR2 ANQGSEA. Source: PBMCs, taken before anti-PD-1 treatment. The chain carries TRBV29-1 and TRBJ2-1, with TRBD1 matching over 7 bases. The TCR sequence derives from a human donor with basal cell carcinoma. Here the CDR3 reads CSVEVQGDEQFF. In DNA form, the CDR3 reads TGCAGCGTTGAAGTCCAGGGGGATGAGCAGTTCTTC.